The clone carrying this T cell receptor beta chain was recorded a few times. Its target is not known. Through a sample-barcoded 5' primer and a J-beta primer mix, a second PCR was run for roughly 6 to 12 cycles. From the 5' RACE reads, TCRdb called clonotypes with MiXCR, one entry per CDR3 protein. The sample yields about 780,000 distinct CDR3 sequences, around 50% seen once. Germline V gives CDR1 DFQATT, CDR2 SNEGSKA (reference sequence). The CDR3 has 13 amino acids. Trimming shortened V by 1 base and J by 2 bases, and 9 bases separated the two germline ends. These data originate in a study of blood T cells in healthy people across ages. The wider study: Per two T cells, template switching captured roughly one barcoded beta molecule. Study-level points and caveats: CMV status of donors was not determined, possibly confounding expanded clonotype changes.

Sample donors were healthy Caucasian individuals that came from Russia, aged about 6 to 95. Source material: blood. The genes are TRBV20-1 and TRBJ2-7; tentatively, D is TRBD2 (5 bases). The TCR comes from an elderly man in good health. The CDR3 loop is CSARARDAYEQYF. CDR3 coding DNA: TGCAGTGCTAGAGCGAGGGATGCCTACGAGCAGTACTTC.